This T cell receptor (beta chain) stems from a study of neurological immune-mediated disorders. Study observations and caveats: HTLV-1-associated myelopathy had the most TCR clonal expansion, while multiple sclerosis had the least, a level that fell below healthy controls.

A 10-nucleotide random UMI tagged transcripts in template-switch 5'RACE cDNA synthesis. Sequencing runs each generated in excess of 180 million TCR-beta sequences derived from 15-18 subjects. TCRdb reprocessed the 5' RACE reads with MiXCR, giving one entry per CDR3 protein. The table has 45,000 to 65,000 distinct CDR3 sequences, around 3.1% seen once. Germline V CDR1 and CDR2: DFQATT, SNEGSKA (reference sequence). This CDR3 is 16 amino acids long. Where libraries were unsorted, they were derived from 2 million PBMCs stored at -80 degrees C. This clonotype was recorded many times. Its antigen is still unknown.

The genes are TRBV20-1 and TRBJ2-3; 11 bases agree with TRBD2. The TCR sequence derives from a man aged 35-49 years with multiple sclerosis. What was sequenced was PBMCs. The DNA of the CDR3 is TGCAGCCTAAGTAGCGGGGGGGCGACACACACAGATACGCAGTATTTT. As protein: CSLSSGGATHTDTQYF.